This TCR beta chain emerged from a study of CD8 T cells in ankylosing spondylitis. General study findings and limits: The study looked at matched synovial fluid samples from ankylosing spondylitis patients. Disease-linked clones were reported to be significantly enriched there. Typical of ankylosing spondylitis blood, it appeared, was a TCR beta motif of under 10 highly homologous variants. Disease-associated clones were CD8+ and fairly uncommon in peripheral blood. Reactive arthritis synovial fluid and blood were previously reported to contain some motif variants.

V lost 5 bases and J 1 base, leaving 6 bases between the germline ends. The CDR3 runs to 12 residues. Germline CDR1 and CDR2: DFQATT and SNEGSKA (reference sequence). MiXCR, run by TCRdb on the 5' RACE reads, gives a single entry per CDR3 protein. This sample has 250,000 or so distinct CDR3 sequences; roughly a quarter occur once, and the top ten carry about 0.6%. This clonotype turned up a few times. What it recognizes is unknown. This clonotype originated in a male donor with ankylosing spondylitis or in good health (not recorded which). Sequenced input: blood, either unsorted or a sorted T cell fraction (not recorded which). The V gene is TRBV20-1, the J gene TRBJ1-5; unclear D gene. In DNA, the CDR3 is TGCAGTGCTTCGACGAGCAATCAGCCCCAGCATTTT. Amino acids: CSASTSNQPQHF.